The entry below describes one T cell receptor beta chain. No antigen is known for it. The protocol was immunoSEQ multiplex PCR, while the TCRdb copy is restricted to in-frame clones and leaves out a portion. This sample has 120,000 to 150,000 clones; about 91% occur once, and the top ten carry approximately 3.6%. These data originate in a study of T cell responses to AZD1222 COVID-19 vaccine. Study-wide findings and caveats: Females made up more of the donors, who were largely white British, and clonal diversity may have come out too low.

This TCR derives from an adult in good health. Source: peripheral blood, taken on day 0 of MenACWY control vaccination.

The CDR3 DNA is TGCGCCAGCAGCCAAAATTATGGGGGAGCGGACAATGAGCAGTTCTTC. It specifies CASSQNYGGADNEQFF. The chain joins TRBV4-3 to TRBJ2-1, with D perhaps given as TRBD1 or TRBD2 (5 bases each). Trimming shortened V by 2 bases and J by 5 bases, and 16 bases separated the two germline ends. Germline CDR1 LGHNA, CDR2 YSLEER. This CDR3 is 16 amino acids long.